The next 30 T cell receptor beta chains were all read from a single sample in a study of T cell changes during pregnancy in multiple sclerosis. Only in-frame clones appear in the TCRdb table, and some are missing; sequencing was by immunoSEQ multiplex PCR. Among about 110,000 clones listed, about nine tenths were seen once. The sample in question was peripheral blood, obtained after pregnancy. The receptors derive from a female donor with multiple sclerosis, enrolled in a pregnancy study.

The J gene is TRBJ2-1, the V gene TRBV7-9, with a weak D call TRBD2 (6 bases). The ends were cut back, 3 bases at V and 2 bases at J, with 8 bases in the middle. Looked up from germline, CDR1 is SEHNR and CDR2 is FQNEAQ (reference sequence). The CDR3 totals 14 residues. This CDR3 reads CASSFGGAYNEQFF. The DNA of the CDR3 is TGTGCCAGCAGCTTCGGCGGGGCCTACAATGAGCAGTTCTTC.

V and J are TRBV28 and TRBJ2-1; D not certain. There are 13 residues in the CDR3. The V end lost 6 bases, the J end lost 3 bases, and 9 bases lay between the germline ends. The V gene's germline CDR1 is MDHEN and CDR2 SYDVKM. This CDR3 is CASSPPGYNEQFF. CDR3 coding DNA: TGTGCCAGCAGCCCTCCGGGCTACAATGAGCAGTTCTTC.

The genes are TRBV27 and TRBJ2-7, with 9 positions matching TRBD2. Germline V lookup: CDR1 MNHEY, CDR2 SMNVEV (reference sequence). The trim removed 6 bases at V and 3 bases at J, leaving 12 bases unmatched. This CDR3 has 16 amino acids. The CDR3 nucleotides are TGTGCCAGCAGAGTCGGGGGGGCTAGCGGGATCTACGAGCAGTACTTC. Translation gives CASRVGGASGIYEQYF.

The V call is TRBV2, the J call TRBJ2-6; 10 bases are shared with TRBD1. CDR3 length equals 18 residues. In germline, CDR1 is SNHLY, CDR2 FYNNEI. Losses at the gene ends were 3 bases for V and 0 bases for J; bases not matched to a gene: 5. CDR3 bases: TGTGCCAGCAGTGACCCGGGACAGGGGAACTCTGGGGCCAACGTCCTGACTTTC. Amino acid sequence: CASSDPGQGNSGANVLTF.

V gene TRBV7-2 combines with J gene TRBJ1-1, with D possibly being TRBD1 (6 bases). The CDR3 sequence is 14 residues long. V was shortened by 3 bases and J by 5 bases, with 13 bases between the two germline ends. Germline V gene data show CDR1 as SGHTA and CDR2 as FQGNSA. CDR3 residues: CASSLTQGRTEAFF. CDR3 bases: TGTGCCAGCAGCTTGACACAGGGTAGAACTGAAGCTTTCTTT.

The V call is TRBV7-9, the J call TRBJ1-2, with a tentative D call TRBD1 (5 bases). V lost 6 bases and J lost 4, with 18 bases in between. CDR3 length: 15 residues. CDR1 is SEHNR and CDR2 is FQNEAQ in the germline V gene (reference sequence). The CDR3, as DNA: TGTGCCAGCAGTCCAAGCCAGGGTGAAGTCTATGGCTACACCTTC. It encodes CASSPSQGEVYGYTF.

V gene TRBV10-3 combines with J gene TRBJ1-2; D gene ambiguous. Germline assignment: CDR1 ENHRY and CDR2 SYGVKD. The CDR3 contains 13 residues. Trimming stripped 3 bases from V and 2 bases from J, with 7 bases between. The DNA for the CDR3 is TGTGCCATCAGTGAAGCAATGAACTATGGCTACACCTTC. This translates into CAISEAMNYGYTF.

The rearrangement links TRBV29-1 to TRBJ1-2, with 7 bases lining up with TRBD1. V lost 1 base and J lost 4; bases outside the gene matches: 3. Germline-derived CDR1 and CDR2 are SQVTM and ANQGSEA. The CDR3 spans 13 residues. CDR3 sequence (DNA): TGCAGCGTTGAAGGGGGACAGACCTATGGCTACACCTTC. Encoded protein: CSVEGGQTYGYTF.

The rearrangement uses TRBV5-1 and TRBJ2-5; 8 positions match TRBD1. The germline V gene has CDR1 SGHRS and CDR2 YFSETQ. After removal of 3 bases from V and 6 bases from J, the junction contained 7 bases not matched to a gene. This CDR3 is 14 amino acids long. The CDR3 loop reads CASSSLQGEKTQYF. The DNA of the CDR3 is TGCGCCAGCAGCTCGCTACAGGGGGAAAAGACCCAGTACTTC.

The chain employs TRBV30 and TRBJ2-2; TRBD2 might be the D (5 bases). Trimming stripped 1 base from V and 4 bases from J, with 13 bases between. The CDR3 runs 15 residues. CDR1 and CDR2 from the germline V gene are GTSNPN and SVGIG (reference sequence). CDR3 coding DNA: TGTGCCTGGAGTGGAGTTGAGCGGTTCACCGGGGAGCTGTTTTTT. This translates into CAWSGVERFTGELFF. The full variable domain, in which reference TRBV30 and TRBJ2-2 provide the parts outside the CDR3, is SQTIHQWPATLVQPVGSPLSLECTVEGTSNPNLYWYRQAAGRGLQLLFYSVGIGQISSEVPQNLSASRPQDRQFILSSKKLLLSDSGFYLCAWSGVERFTGELFFGEGSRLTVL.

V usage is TRBV10-3 and J usage is TRBJ2-2; 8 bases agree with TRBD2. With V trimmed by 6 bases and J by 8 bases, 8 bases remained unmatched. CDR1 ENHRY and CDR2 SYGVKD come from the germline V gene. This CDR3 comprises 14 residues. The CDR3 sequence is CAIRGGLDLGELFF. CDR3 DNA sequence: TGTGCCATCAGAGGGGGACTAGATCTAGGGGAGCTGTTTTTT.

The chain uses TRBV6-6 and TRBJ2-7; the match to TRBD1 covers 8 bases. CDR3 length: 13 residues. With V trimmed by 8 bases and J by 7 bases, 10 bases remained unmatched. The germline gives CDR1 MNHNY, CDR2 SVGAGI (reference sequence). The chain's CDR3 is CASRTGSIHEQYF. CDR3 DNA sequence: TGTGCCAGCCGGACAGGGAGTATCCATGAGCAGTACTTC.

The V call is TRBV28, the J call TRBJ1-2; a weak D match, TRBD1 (5 bases). The V and J ends lost 8 bases and 4 bases respectively, with 11 bases between them. CDR1 is MDHEN and CDR2 is SYDVKM in the germline V gene. The CDR3 extends over 12 amino acids. Here the CDR3 reads CASGRAGYGYTF. The CDR3 DNA follows: TGTGCCAGCGGCAGGGCTGGCTATGGCTACACCTTC.

J is TRBJ1-1 and V is TRBV6-9; the match to TRBD1 covers 8 bases. V shed 6 bases and J 12 bases; nucleotides not matched to a gene: 15. CDR3 length: 14 amino acids. Germline loops: CDR1 MNHGY, CDR2 SVAAGI. The CDR3 region is CASSYPQGALVTFF. DNA for the CDR3: TGTGCCAGCAGCTATCCCCAGGGGGCTCTAGTGACTTTCTTT.

The J gene is TRBJ2-7, the V gene TRBV19, with D possibly matching TRBD2 (5 bases). The length of the CDR3 is 15 residues. The germline V gene encodes CDR1 LNHDA and CDR2 SQIVND (reference sequence). The ends were cut back, 3 bases at V and 1 base at J, with 13 bases in the middle. In DNA form, the CDR3 reads TGTGCCAGTAGTATGAGGGCAGACTTTTCCTACGAGCAGTACTTC. It codes for CASSMRADFSYEQYF.

The rearrangement links TRBV19 to TRBJ1-5, with 7 bases matching TRBD1. Germline values: CDR1 LNHDA, CDR2 SQIVND (reference sequence). The CDR3 is 14 amino acids. J gave up 9 bases and V 5 bases, and 10 bases lay outside the gene matches. The CDR3 coding sequence is TGTGCCAGTAGTGGTACAGGGGACGGTGGGCCCCAGCATTTT. It yields the protein CASSGTGDGGPQHF. Complete variable domain (other parts from reference TRBV19 and TRBJ1-5): DGGITQSPKYLFRKEGQNVTLSCEQNLNHDAMYWYRQDPGQGLRLIYYSQIVNDFQKGDIAEGYSVSREKKESFPLTVTSAQKNPTAFYLCASSGTGDGGPQHFGDGTRLSIL.

The CDR3 DNA reads as TGTGCCAGCAGCCGTACCGGGACTCACTATGGCTACACCTTC. Protein product: CASSRTGTHYGYTF. This sequence joins TRBV27 and TRBJ1-2; a weak D match, TRBD1 (5 bases). The V end lost 6 bases, the J end lost 3 bases, and 14 bases lay between the germline ends. CDR1 is MNHEY, CDR2 SMNVEV, per germline (reference sequence). The length of the CDR3 is 14 residues.

This clone was detected only once. V gene TRBV2 combines with J gene TRBJ1-4, with TRBD1 identical over 7 bases. The CDR3 spans 14 residues. CDR1 and CDR2 (germline): SNHLY, FYNNEI. The V gene end was trimmed by 6 bases and the J gene end by 7 bases; junction bases not matched to a gene: 8. CDR3 coding DNA: TGTGCCAGCAGGGGACAGTCACGGATTGAAAAACTGTTTTTT. It is translated as CASRGQSRIEKLFF.

The chain recombines TRBV2 with TRBJ1-4, with D uncertain. CDR3 length: 14 amino acids. Deletions cut 6 bases from V and 5 bases from J, with 13 bases between. Per the germline V gene, CDR1 is SNHLY and CDR2 is FYNNEI. This CDR3 reads CASRTGNQNEKLFF. The CDR3 DNA is TGTGCCAGCAGGACCGGGAATCAAAATGAAAAACTGTTTTTT.

This chain links TRBV10-2 with TRBJ2-3, with 8 bases lining up with TRBD2. Per the germline V gene, CDR1 is WSHSY and CDR2 is SAAADI. Unmatched junction bases numbered 7, after V lost 5 bases and J lost 0 bases. This CDR3 spans 16 amino acids. The CDR3 region is CASSQSGGGSTDTQYF. The CDR3 DNA reads as TGCGCCAGCAGTCAATCCGGCGGGGGGAGCACAGATACGCAGTATTTT.

The CDR3 DNA follows: TGTGCCAGCAGCCGGAGGACAGACAGCACAGATACGCAGTATTTT. Its protein is CASSRRTDSTDTQYF. The chain joins TRBV5-6 to TRBJ2-3, with D maybe TRBD1 (6 bases). This CDR3 has 15 amino acids. V shed 4 bases and J shed 0 bases, with 12 bases lying between them. Per the germline V gene, CDR1 is SGHDT and CDR2 is YYEEEE.

The V call is TRBV5-1, the J call TRBJ2-5, with D possibly TRBD2 on 6 matching bases. The germline gives CDR1 SGHRS, CDR2 YFSETQ. Trimming took 4 bases from V and 2 from J, leaving 15 bases between them. This CDR3 contains 15 residues. The CDR3 spells CASSAGERAQETQYF. The DNA of the CDR3 is TGCGCCAGCAGCGCCGGGGAGCGGGCACAAGAGACCCAGTACTTC.

The gene calls are TRBV5-1 and TRBJ1-5; D not certain. This CDR3 region has 15 residues. Between the trimmed V and J ends, which lost 4 bases and 6 bases, there was a span of 17 bases. Germline V lookup: CDR1 SGHRS, CDR2 YFSETQ. This CDR3 is CASSPNGEVGQPQHF. CDR3 bases: TGCGCCAGCAGCCCGAACGGGGAAGTAGGTCAGCCCCAGCATTTT. The entire variable domain, with the rest obtained from reference TRBV5-1 and TRBJ1-5, is as follows: KAGVTQTPRYLIKTRGQQVTLSCSPISGHRSVSWYQQTPGQGLQFLFEYFSETQRNKGNFPGRFSGRQFSNSRSEMNVSTLELGDSALYLCASSPNGEVGQPQHFGDGTRLSIL.

The V and J genes are TRBV7-8 and TRBJ1-2; weak D call: TRBD1 (6 bases). This CDR3 has 16 residues. Deletions cut 3 bases from V and 4 bases from J, with 18 bases between. Germline lookup yields CDR1 SGHVS and CDR2 FQNEAQ. CDR3 residues: CASSLGNFGTSYGYTF. The CDR3 nucleotides read TGTGCCAGCAGCTTGGGGAACTTCGGGACAAGCTATGGCTACACCTTC.

The gene calls are TRBV5-8 and TRBJ2-6, with D hard to call. Germline V gene lookup returns CDR1 SGHTS and CDR2 YDEGEE. This CDR3 is 14 amino acids long. V was trimmed by 3 bases and J by 0 bases, leaving 4 bases between them. The CDR3 DNA sequence: TGTGCCAGCAGCTCGTTCTCTGGGGCCAACGTCCTGACTTTC. It codes for CASSSFSGANVLTF.

About this clone: An end of the junction differs from the germline gene, which may be a read error. This chain links TRBV5-1 with TRBJ2-7, with TRBD1 matching over 9 bases. This CDR3 has 16 residues. The germline CDR1 and CDR2 sequences are SGHRS and YFSETQ. For the CDR3, the DNA is TGCGCCAGCAGATTGGGACCGGGACAGGGCGGCTACGAGCAGTACTTC. It encodes CASRLGPGQGGYEQYF.

V and J are TRBV6-4 and TRBJ2-3; 11 nucleotides match TRBD2. CDR3 length: 16 residues. CDR1 and CDR2 (germline): MRHNA, SNTAGT. V gave up 6 bases and J gave up 0 bases; unmatched junction bases: 5. In nucleotides, the CDR3 is TGTGCCAGCAGCGTACTAGCGGGAGCTAGCACAGATACGCAGTATTTT. Translating gives CASSVLAGASTDTQYF.

J is TRBJ2-5 and V is TRBV4-1, with unresolved D. The V gene's germline CDR1 is MGHRA and CDR2 YSYEKL. There are 12 residues in the CDR3. Trimming pared 1 base from V and 7 bases from J, leaving 7 bases between. The CDR3 DNA sequence: TGCGCCAGCAGCCAAGTGGGCGCGACCCAGTACTTC. It translates to CASSQVGATQYF.

The chain uses TRBV11-2 and TRBJ2-1; D might be TRBD2 (6 bases). The CDR3 spans 17 residues. CDR1 and CDR2 (germline): SGHAT, FQNNGV. Trimming shortened V by 1 base and J by 3 bases, and 16 bases separated the two germline ends. Written as DNA, the CDR3 is TGTGCCAGCAGCTTAGGAGTGAGGAGTAGCGGCTACAATGAGCAGTTCTTC. Translating gives CASSLGVRSSGYNEQFF.

In its sample, this clone was seen once. This rearrangement joins TRBV6-5 to TRBJ1-2, with D possibly being TRBD1 (5 bases). This CDR3 has 13 residues. Trimming cost V 7 bases and J 4 bases, with 13 bases left between them. The germline gives CDR1 MNHEY, CDR2 SVGAGI. The CDR3 DNA reads as TGTGCCAGCAAGTTACGGGGGTCCTATGGCTACACCTTC. It encodes CASKLRGSYGYTF.